The T cell receptor beta chain under discussion was sequenced for a study of shared clonotypes between healthy human individuals. The V gene lost 3 bases and the J gene lost 6 bases, with 13 bases spanning the gap. The CDR3 totals 15 residues. Germline V gene sequence: CDR1 SGHRS, CDR2 YFSETQ. TCRdb keeps only in-frame clones here, not all; method: immunoSEQ multiplex PCR. Here the sample spans 2 million to 2.5 million clones, around 95% being singletons. This receptor was identified in a young man in good health. Sequenced material: naive CD4+ T cells sorted from blood. Subset: CD45RA+ positively selected. The J gene is TRBJ1-6, the V gene TRBV5-1, with TRBD1 as a possible D gene (5 bases). Here the CDR3 reads CASSSSDTLNSPLHF. Here the CDR3 DNA reads TGCGCCAGCAGCTCGTCGGACACTCTTAATTCACCCCTCCACTTT. Full variable domain (outside the CDR3, taken from reference TRBV5-1 and TRBJ1-6): KAGVTQTPRYLIKTRGQQVTLSCSPISGHRSVSWYQQTPGQGLQFLFEYFSETQRNKGNFPGRFSGRQFSNSRSEMNVSTLELGDSALYLCASSSSDTLNSPLHFGNGTRLTVT.